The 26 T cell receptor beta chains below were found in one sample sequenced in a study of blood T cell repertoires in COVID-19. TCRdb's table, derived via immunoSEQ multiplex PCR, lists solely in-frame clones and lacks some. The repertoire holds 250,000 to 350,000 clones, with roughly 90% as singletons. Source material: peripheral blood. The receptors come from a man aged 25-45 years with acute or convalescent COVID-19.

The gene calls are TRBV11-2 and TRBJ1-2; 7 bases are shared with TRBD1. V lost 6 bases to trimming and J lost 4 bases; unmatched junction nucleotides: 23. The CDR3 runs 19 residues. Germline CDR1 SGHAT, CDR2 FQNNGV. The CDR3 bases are TGTGCCAGCAGAAATCCCCGGGACACCAGGGGGTCGCCGCTCTATGGCTACACCTTC. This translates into CASRNPRDTRGSPLYGYTF.

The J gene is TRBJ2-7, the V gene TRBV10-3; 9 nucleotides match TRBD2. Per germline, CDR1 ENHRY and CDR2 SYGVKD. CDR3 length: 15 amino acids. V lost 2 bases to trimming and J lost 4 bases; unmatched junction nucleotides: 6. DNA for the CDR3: TGTGCCATCAGTGAGAAGGCGGGAGGGCCTTACGAGCAGTACTTC. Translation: CAISEKAGGPYEQYF.

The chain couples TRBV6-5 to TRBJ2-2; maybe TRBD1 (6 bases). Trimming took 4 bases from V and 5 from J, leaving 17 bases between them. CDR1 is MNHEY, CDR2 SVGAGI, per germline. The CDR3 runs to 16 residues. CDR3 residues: CASSLRGGAGTGELFF. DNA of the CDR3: TGTGCCAGCAGTTTACGTGGGGGCGCCGGGACCGGGGAGCTGTTTTTT.

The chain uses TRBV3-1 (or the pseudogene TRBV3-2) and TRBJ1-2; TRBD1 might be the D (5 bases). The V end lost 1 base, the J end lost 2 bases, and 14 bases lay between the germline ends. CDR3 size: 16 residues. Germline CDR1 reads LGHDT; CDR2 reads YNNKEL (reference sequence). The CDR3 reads CASSQGPKGANYGYTF. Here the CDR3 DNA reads TGTGCCAGCAGCCAAGGGCCAAAAGGGGCGAACTATGGCTACACCTTC.

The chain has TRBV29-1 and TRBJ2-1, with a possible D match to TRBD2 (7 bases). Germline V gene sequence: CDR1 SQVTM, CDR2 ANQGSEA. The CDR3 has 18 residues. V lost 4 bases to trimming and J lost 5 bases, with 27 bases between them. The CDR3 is CSVGPNPFFSGGHNEQFF. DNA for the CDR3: TGCAGCGTTGGGCCAAACCCCTTCTTTTCGGGGGGCCACAATGAGCAGTTCTTC.

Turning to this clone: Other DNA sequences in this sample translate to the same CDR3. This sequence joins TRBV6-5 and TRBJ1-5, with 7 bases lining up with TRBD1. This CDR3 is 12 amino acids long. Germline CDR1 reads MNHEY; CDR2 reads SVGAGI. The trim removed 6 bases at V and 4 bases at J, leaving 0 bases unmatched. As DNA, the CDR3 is TGTGCCAGCAGACAGGGGAATCAGCCCCAGCATTTT. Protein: CASRQGNQPQHF.

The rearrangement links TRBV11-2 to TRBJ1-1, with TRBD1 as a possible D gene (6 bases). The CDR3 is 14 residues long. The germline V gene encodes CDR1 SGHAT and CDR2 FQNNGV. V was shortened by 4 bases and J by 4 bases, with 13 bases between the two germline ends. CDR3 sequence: CASSWGHRGTEAFF. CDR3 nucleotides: TGTGCCAGCAGCTGGGGACATCGGGGCACTGAAGCTTTCTTT.

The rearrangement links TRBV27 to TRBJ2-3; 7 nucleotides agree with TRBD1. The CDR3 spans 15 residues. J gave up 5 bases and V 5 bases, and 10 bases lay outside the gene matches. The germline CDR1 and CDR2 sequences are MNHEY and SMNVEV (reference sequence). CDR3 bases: TGTGCCAGCAGTCCCCTAGACAGGGTCAGAGATACGCAGTATTTT. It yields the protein CASSPLDRVRDTQYF.

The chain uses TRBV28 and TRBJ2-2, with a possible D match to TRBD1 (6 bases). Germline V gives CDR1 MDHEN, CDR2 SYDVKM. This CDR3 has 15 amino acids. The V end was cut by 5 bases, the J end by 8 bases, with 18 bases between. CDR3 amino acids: CASSRQALLGGELFF. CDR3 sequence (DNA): TGTGCCAGCAGTCGACAGGCCCTTCTGGGAGGGGAGCTGTTTTTT. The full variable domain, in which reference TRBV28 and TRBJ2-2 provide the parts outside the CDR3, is DVKVTQSSRYLVKRTGEKVFLECVQDMDHENMFWYRQDPGLGLRLIYFSYDVKMKEKGDIPEGYSVSREKKERFSLILESASTNQTSMYLCASSRQALLGGELFFGEGSRLTVL.

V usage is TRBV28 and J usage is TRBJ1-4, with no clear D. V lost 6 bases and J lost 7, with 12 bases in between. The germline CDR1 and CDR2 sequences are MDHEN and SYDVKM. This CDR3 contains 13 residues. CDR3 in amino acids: CASRDLASEKLFF. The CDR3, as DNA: TGTGCCAGCAGGGACTTGGCTAGTGAAAAACTGTTTTTT.

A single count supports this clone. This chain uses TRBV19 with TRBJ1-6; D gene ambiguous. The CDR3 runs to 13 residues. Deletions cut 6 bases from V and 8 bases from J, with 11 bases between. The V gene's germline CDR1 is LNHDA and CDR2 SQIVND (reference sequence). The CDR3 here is CASRWSPDSPLHF. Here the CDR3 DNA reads TGTGCCAGTAGATGGTCTCCAGATTCACCCCTCCACTTT. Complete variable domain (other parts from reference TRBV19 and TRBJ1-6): DGGITQSPKYLFRKEGQNVTLSCEQNLNHDAMYWYRQDPGQGLRLIYYSQIVNDFQKGDIAEGYSVSREKKESFPLTVTSAQKNPTAFYLCASRWSPDSPLHFGNGTRLTVT.

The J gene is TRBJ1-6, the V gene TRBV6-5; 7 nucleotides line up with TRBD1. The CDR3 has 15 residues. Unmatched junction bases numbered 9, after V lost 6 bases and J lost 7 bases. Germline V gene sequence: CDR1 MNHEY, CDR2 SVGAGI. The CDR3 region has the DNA TGTGCCAGCAGCTTCTACAGGGGCGGAAATTCACCCCTCCACTTT. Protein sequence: CASSFYRGGNSPLHF.

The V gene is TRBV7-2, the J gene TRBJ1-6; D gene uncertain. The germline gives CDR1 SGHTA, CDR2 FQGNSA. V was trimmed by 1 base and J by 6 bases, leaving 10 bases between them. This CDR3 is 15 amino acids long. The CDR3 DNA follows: TGTGCCAGCAGCTTAGTGTGGCAGATTAATTCACCCCTCCACTTT. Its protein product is CASSLVWQINSPLHF. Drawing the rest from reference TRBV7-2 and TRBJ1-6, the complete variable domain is GAGVSQSPSNKVTEKGKDVELRCDPISGHTALYWYRQSLGQGLEFLIYFQGNSAPDKSGLPSDRFSAERTGGSVSTLTIQRTQQEDSAVYLCASSLVWQINSPLHFGNGTRLTVT.

In nucleotides, the CDR3 is TGTGCCAGCAGTGAAGCTGCCACCGGGAACACTGAAGCTTTCTTT. This translates into CASSEAATGNTEAFF. The chain combines TRBV6-1 with TRBJ1-1; no definite D call. The CDR3 runs to 15 residues. V gave up 0 bases and J gave up 1 base, with 9 bases separating them. CDR1 and CDR2 from the germline V gene are MNHNS and SASEGT.

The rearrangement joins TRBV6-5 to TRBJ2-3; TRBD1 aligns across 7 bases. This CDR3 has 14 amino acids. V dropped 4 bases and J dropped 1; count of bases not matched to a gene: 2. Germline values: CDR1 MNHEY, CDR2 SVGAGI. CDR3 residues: CASSSGTGTDTQYF. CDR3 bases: TGTGCCAGCAGTTCCGGGACAGGCACAGATACGCAGTATTTT.

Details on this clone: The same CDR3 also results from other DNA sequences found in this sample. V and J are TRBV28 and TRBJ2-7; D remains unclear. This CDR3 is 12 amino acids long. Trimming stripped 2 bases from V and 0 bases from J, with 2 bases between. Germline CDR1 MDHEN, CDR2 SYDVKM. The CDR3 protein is CASSLLSYEQYF. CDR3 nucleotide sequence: TGTGCCAGCAGTTTACTCTCCTACGAGCAGTACTTC.

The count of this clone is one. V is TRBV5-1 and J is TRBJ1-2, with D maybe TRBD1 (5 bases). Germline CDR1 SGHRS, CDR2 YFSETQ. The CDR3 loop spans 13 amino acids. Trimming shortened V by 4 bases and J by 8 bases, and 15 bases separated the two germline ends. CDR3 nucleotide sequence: TGCGCCAGCAGCGTGAATGACAGAGTCGGCTACACCTTC. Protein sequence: CASSVNDRVGYTF. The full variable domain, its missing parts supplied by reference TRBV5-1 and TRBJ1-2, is KAGVTQTPRYLIKTRGQQVTLSCSPISGHRSVSWYQQTPGQGLQFLFEYFSETQRNKGNFPGRFSGRQFSNSRSEMNVSTLELGDSALYLCASSVNDRVGYTFGSGTRLTVV.

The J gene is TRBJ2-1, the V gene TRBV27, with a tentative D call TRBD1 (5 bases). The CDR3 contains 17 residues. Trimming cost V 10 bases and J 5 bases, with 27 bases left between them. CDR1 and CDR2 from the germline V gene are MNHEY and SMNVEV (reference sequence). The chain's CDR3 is CATLPVIAKLQDNEQFF. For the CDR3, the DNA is TGTGCCACGTTACCAGTGATCGCTAAATTACAGGACAATGAGCAGTTCTTC.

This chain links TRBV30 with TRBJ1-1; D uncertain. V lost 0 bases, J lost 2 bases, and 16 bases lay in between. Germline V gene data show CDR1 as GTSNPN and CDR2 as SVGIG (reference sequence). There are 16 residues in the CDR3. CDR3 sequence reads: CAWSVNVITRNTEAFF. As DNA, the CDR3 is TGTGCCTGGAGTGTAAACGTCATAACTAGAAACACTGAAGCTTTCTTT.

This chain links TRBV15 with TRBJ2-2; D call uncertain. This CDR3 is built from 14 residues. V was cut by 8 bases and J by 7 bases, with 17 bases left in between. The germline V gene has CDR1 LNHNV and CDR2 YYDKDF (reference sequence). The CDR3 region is CATDGARGDGELFF. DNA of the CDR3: TGTGCCACCGACGGAGCGCGCGGAGACGGGGAGCTGTTTTTT.

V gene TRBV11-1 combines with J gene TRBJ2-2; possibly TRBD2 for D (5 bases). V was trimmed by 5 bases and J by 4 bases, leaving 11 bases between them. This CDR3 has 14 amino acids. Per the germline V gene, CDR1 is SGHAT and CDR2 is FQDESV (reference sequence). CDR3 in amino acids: CASSNTRPTGELFF. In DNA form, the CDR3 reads TGTGCCAGCAGCAATACTAGACCCACCGGGGAGCTGTTTTTT.

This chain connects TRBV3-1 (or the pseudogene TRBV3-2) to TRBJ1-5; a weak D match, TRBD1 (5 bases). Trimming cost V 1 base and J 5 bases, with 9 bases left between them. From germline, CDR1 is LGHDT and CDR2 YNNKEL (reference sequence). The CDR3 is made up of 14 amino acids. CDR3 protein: CASSQGTHYQPQHF. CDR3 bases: TGTGCCAGCAGCCAAGGGACACACTATCAGCCCCAGCATTTT.

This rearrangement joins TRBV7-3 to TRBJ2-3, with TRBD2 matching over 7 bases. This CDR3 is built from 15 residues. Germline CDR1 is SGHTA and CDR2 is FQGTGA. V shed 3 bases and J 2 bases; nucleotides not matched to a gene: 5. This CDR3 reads CASSLVGLSTDTQYF. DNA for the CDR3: TGTGCCAGCAGCTTGGTGGGACTATCCACAGATACGCAGTATTTT.

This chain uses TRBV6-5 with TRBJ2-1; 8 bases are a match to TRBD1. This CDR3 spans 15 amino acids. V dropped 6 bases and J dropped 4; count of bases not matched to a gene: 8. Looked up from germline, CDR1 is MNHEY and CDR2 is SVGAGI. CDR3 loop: CASRTTGVLYNEQFF. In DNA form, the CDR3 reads TGTGCCAGCAGGACGACAGGGGTTCTTTACAATGAGCAGTTCTTC.

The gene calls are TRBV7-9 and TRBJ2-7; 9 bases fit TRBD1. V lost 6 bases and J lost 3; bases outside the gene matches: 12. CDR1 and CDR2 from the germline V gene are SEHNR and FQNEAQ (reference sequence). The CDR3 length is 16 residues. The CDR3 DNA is TGTGCCAGCAGTTACACCTCGGGACAGGGCGTCTACGAGCAGTACTTC. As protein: CASSYTSGQGVYEQYF.

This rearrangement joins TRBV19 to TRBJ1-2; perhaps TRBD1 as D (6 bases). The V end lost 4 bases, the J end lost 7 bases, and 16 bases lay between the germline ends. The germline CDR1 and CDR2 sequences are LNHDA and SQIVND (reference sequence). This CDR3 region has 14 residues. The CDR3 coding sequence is TGTGCCAGTAGTACTATACAGGGAGAACGTGGCTACACCTTC. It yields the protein CASSTIQGERGYTF.